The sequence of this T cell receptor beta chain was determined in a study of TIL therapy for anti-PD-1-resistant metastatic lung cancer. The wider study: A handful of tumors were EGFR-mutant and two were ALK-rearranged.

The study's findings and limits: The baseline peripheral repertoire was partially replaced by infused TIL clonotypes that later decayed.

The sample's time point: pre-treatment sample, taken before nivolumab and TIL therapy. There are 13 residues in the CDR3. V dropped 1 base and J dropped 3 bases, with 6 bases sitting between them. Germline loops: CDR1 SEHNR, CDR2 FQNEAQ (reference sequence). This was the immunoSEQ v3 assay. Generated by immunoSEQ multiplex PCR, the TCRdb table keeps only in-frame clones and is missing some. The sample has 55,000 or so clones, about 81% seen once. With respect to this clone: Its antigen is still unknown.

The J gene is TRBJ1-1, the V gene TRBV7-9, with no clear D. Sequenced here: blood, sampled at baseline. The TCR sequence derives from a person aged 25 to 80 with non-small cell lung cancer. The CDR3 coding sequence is TGTGCCAGCAGCTTAGGGGGTGACACTGAAGCTTTCTTT. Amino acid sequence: CASSLGGDTEAFF.